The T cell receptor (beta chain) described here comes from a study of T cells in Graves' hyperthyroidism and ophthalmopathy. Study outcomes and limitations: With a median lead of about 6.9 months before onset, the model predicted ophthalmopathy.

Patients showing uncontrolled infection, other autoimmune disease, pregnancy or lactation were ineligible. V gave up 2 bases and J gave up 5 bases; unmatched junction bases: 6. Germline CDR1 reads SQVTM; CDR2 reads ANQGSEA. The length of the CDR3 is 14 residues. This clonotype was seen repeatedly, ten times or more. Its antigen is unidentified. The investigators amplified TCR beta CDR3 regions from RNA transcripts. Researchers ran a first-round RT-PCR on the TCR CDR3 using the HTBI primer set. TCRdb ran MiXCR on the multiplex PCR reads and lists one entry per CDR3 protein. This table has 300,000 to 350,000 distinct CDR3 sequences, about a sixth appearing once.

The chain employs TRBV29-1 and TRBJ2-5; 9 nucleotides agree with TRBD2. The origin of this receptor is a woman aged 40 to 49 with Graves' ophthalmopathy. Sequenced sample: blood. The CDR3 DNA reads TGCAGCGTTGAAAGGGTAGCGGGAGTGGAGACCCAGTACTTC. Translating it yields CSVERVAGVETQYF.